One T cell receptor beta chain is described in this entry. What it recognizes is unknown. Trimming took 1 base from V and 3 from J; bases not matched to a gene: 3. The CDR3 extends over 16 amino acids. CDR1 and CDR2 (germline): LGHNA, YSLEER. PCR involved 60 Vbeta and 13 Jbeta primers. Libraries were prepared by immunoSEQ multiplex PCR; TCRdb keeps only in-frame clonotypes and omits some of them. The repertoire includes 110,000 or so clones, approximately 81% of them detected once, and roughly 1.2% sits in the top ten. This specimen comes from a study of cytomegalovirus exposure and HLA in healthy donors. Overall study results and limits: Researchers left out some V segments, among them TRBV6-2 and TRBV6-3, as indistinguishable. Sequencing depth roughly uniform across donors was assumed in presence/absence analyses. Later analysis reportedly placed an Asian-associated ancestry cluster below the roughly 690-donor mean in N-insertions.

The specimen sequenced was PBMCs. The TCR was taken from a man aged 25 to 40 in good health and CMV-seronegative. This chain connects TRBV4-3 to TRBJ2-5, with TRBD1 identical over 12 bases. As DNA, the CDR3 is TGCGCCAGCAGCCAAGTGGGGACAGGGGGCAAAGAGACCCAGTACTTC. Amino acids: CASSQVGTGGKETQYF.